This T cell receptor beta chain was documented in a study of shared clonotypes between healthy human individuals. Study in general: Every donor yielded three CD4 naive, three CD4 memory, two CD8 naive and one CD8 memory plate.

V gave up 4 bases and J gave up 0 bases, with 13 bases separating them. The CDR3 runs to 15 residues. CDR1 is LNHDA and CDR2 is SQIVND in the germline V gene (reference sequence). Genomic DNA from each subset was divided evenly over several immunoSEQ plates. The data were produced by immunoSEQ multiplex PCR, yet TCRdb's version contains in-frame clones alone and is incomplete. The sample carries 2.3 million or so clones, 85% to 95% recorded once. J is TRBJ2-7 and V is TRBV19; possibly TRBD2 for D (5 bases). This TCR derives from a man aged 18 to 29 in good health. Some clones in this sample may be carry-over from other donors' samples. The sequencing sample was made of naive CD4+ T cells from PBMCs. Described subset: CD45RA+ positively selected. The CDR3 region has the DNA TGTGCCAGTAGTACTCTAGCAGCCGGCTCCTACGAGCAGTACTTC. This gives the protein CASSTLAAGSYEQYF. Filled out from reference TRBV19 and TRBJ2-7, the complete variable domain reads DGGITQSPKYLFRKEGQNVTLSCEQNLNHDAMYWYRQDPGQGLRLIYYSQIVNDFQKGDIAEGYSVSREKKESFPLTVTSAQKNPTAFYLCASSTLAAGSYEQYFGPGTRLTVT.